This T cell receptor (beta chain) was profiled in a study of ipilimumab plus nivolumab after autologous stem cell transplantation. About the study: Myeloma cases were transplant-naive high-risk or relapsed within 3 years post first autologous transplant. Study-level findings and limits: The authors say TCR, Treg and microbiome findings warrant further study.

This CDR3 is built from 16 residues. Trimming took off 3 bases at V and 0 bases at J, with 11 bases between the two ends. Germline V gene sequence: CDR1 WSHSY, CDR2 SAAADI. With respect to this clone: Its antigen remains unknown.

Data came from immunoSEQ multiplex PCR; TCRdb stores just in-frame clones and leaves some out. The profile covers about 9,400 clones, with more than 65% appearing a single time and about a sixth taken by the ten largest. The TCR comes from a female donor with multiple myeloma. This rearrangement joins TRBV10-2 to TRBJ2-2; D is possibly TRBD2 (6 bases). The sequences come from PBMCs, collected in a trial of ipilimumab plus nivolumab as post-transplant consolidation. CDR3: CASSDSGGSNTGELFF. Written as DNA, the CDR3 is TGCGCCAGCAGTGATAGCGGAGGTTCGAACACCGGGGAGCTGTTTTTT.